Detailed here is one TCR beta chain. The sample is drawn from a study of blood T cell repertoires in COVID-19. Produced via immunoSEQ multiplex PCR; TCRdb's table is partial and in-frame only. Among approximately 190,000 clones, under 85% were seen once, and the ten largest hold around 6.1%. V was clipped by 6 bases and J by 1 base, with 19 bases between them. The CDR3 contains 16 residues. Germline-derived CDR1 and CDR2 are LNHNV and YYDKDF (reference sequence). The material sequenced was peripheral blood. The chain is built from TRBV15 and TRBJ2-7; tentatively, D is TRBD1 (7 bases). The clonotype was recovered from a woman aged 40-49 years with acute or convalescent COVID-19. CDR3 in DNA: TGTGCCACCAGACCCAAGCAGGGGGGCGGGTCCTACGAGCAGTACTTC. Amino acid sequence: CATRPKQGGGSYEQYF.